These 22 T cell receptor beta chains were sequenced from one sample in a study of cytomegalovirus exposure and HLA in healthy donors. PCR was performed using 60 Vbeta and 13 Jbeta primers. Some clones are missing from TCRdb's copy, which holds only in-frame ones; the method was immunoSEQ multiplex PCR. Found here are 75,000 to 100,000 clones, about three quarters of them singletons; the top ten hold more than 7%. The sample taken for sequencing was PBMCs. The receptors originated from a man aged 55-75 years in good health and CMV-seronegative.

This clone was detected only a few times. The V call is TRBV30, the J call TRBJ1-3, with D possibly TRBD1 on 6 matching bases. There are 15 residues in the CDR3. The germline V gene has CDR1 GTSNPN and CDR2 SVGIG (reference sequence). V was pared by 2 bases and J by 3 bases, with 14 bases between. The CDR3: CAWSLWSGVGNTIYF. For the CDR3, the DNA is TGTGCCTGGAGTCTCTGGTCAGGGGTTGGAAACACCATATATTTT.

This clone was picked up a small number of times. The CDR3 here is CASSESGGGAQYF. The DNA for the CDR3 is TGTGCCAGCAGTGAATCAGGAGGGGGGGCGCAGTATTTT. This chain connects TRBV25-1 to TRBJ2-3; possible D gene TRBD2, 7 bases. Trimming took 1 base from V and 10 from J, leaving 12 bases between them. Germline V gene sequence: CDR1 MGHDK, CDR2 SYGVNS. This CDR3 contains 13 residues.

The genes are TRBV12-5 and TRBJ2-5; D gene unclear. V shed 6 bases and J shed 2 bases, with 13 bases lying between them. Germline V gene lookup returns CDR1 LGHNT and CDR2 FRNRAP. The CDR3 has 14 residues. CDR3 DNA: TGTGCTAGTGGGCCCCTTGGAGCTCAAGAGACCCAGTACTTC. This encodes CASGPLGAQETQYF.

This chain uses TRBV2 with TRBJ2-4; the match to TRBD1 covers 7 bases. This CDR3 contains 18 residues. The V gene end was trimmed by 5 bases and the J gene end by 1 base; junction bases not matched to a gene: 14. CDR1 and CDR2 (germline): SNHLY, FYNNEI. CDR3 coding DNA: TGTGCCAGCAGTCCCATCGGGACAGCCCTTAGTGCCAAAAACATTCAGTACTTC. It translates to CASSPIGTALSAKNIQYF.

J is TRBJ2-2 and V is TRBV5-1; TRBD1 aligns across 9 bases. Germline values: CDR1 SGHRS, CDR2 YFSETQ. The CDR3 sequence is 17 residues long. V lost 0 bases, J lost 4 bases, and 7 bases stayed unmatched. The CDR3, as DNA: TGCGCCAGCAGCTTGGCCTCACAGGGGGCGGGCACCGGGGAGCTGTTTTTT. Translated: CASSLASQGAGTGELFF.

V gene TRBV15 combines with J gene TRBJ2-5; the D is unclear. V dropped 0 bases and J dropped 3 bases, with 5 bases sitting between them. The length of the CDR3 is 13 residues. Germline assignment: CDR1 LNHNV and CDR2 YYDKDF (reference sequence). The chain's CDR3 is CATSRDPKETQYF. CDR3 coding DNA: TGTGCCACCAGCAGAGACCCAAAAGAGACCCAGTACTTC.

Details on this clone: This specimen includes other DNA sequences encoding the same CDR3. J is TRBJ1-5 and V is TRBV6-1; 7 nucleotides match TRBD1. Germline CDR1 reads MNHNS; CDR2 reads SASEGT. Trimming took 4 bases from V and 0 from J; bases not matched to a gene: 3. This CDR3 has 15 residues. The CDR3 nucleotides read TGTGCCAGCAGTGGAGGGACAGATAGCAATCAGCCCCAGCATTTT. Amino acids: CASSGGTDSNQPQHF.

This chain links TRBV5-5 with TRBJ1-1, with unresolved D. The V end lost 0 bases, the J end lost 3 bases, and 12 bases lay between the germline ends. Looked up from germline, CDR1 is SGHKS and CDR2 is YYEKEE (reference sequence). The CDR3 runs to 15 residues. Here the CDR3 reads CASSLVQVSDTEAFF. CDR3 bases: TGTGCCAGCAGCTTGGTTCAGGTATCGGACACTGAAGCTTTCTTT.

This clone was found once. This chain joins TRBV9 and TRBJ1-6, with unresolved D. V lost 0 bases and J lost 0, with 7 bases in between. The CDR3 contains 16 residues. The germline CDR1 and CDR2 sequences are SGDLS and YYNGEE. The CDR3 loop reads CASSVGFSSYNSPLHF. The CDR3 DNA reads TGTGCCAGCAGCGTAGGCTTTAGCTCCTATAATTCACCCCTCCACTTT.

V usage is TRBV28 and J usage is TRBJ2-5, with D tentatively TRBD2 (7 bases). The V end lost 3 bases, the J end lost 4 bases, and 15 bases lay between the germline ends. CDR3 length: 15 amino acids. Germline-derived CDR1 and CDR2 are MDHEN and SYDVKM. Here the CDR3 DNA reads TGTGCCAGCAGTTTTGGGGGGGCGCGGGGAGAGACCCAGTACTTC. Amino acid sequence: CASSFGGARGETQYF.

This clone was seen a handful of times. J is TRBJ2-1 and V is TRBV6-1; TRBD1 matches 8 bases. Trimming removed 7 bases from V and 5 bases from J; junction bases left unmatched: 7. CDR1 MNHNS and CDR2 SASEGT come from the germline V gene. The CDR3 loop spans 14 amino acids. The CDR3: CASTGQGRDNEQFF. In nucleotides, the CDR3 is TGTGCCAGCACCGGACAGGGTAGGGACAATGAGCAGTTCTTC.

The DNA of the CDR3 is TGCGCCAGCAGCTTGGGAAGGGACACTTCTAATGAAAAACTGTTTTTT. It translates to CASSLGRDTSNEKLFF. The chain carries TRBV5-1 and TRBJ1-4; tentatively, D is TRBD1 (6 bases). CDR3 length equals 16 residues. Trimming shortened V by 0 bases and J by 3 bases, and 12 bases separated the two germline ends. CDR1 and CDR2 from the germline V gene are SGHRS and YFSETQ.

The genes are TRBV5-6 and TRBJ1-5; tentative D call: TRBD1 (5 bases). Germline CDR1 SGHDT, CDR2 YYEEEE. CDR3 size: 14 residues. V lost 4 bases and J 9 bases, leaving 17 bases between the germline ends. The CDR3 is CASSPGAGEGPQHF. The CDR3 DNA is TGTGCCAGCAGCCCCGGGGCGGGAGAAGGGCCCCAGCATTTT.

This clone has only a few counts. The rearrangement joins TRBV7-8 to TRBJ2-7; tentatively, D is TRBD1 (7 bases). The CDR3 runs 15 residues. V was trimmed by 1 base and J by 3 bases, leaving 13 bases between them. Germline values: CDR1 SGHVS, CDR2 FQNEAQ. Here the CDR3 DNA reads TGTGCCAGCAGCTTAGGAGGGGGGACAGACTACGAGCAGTACTTC. The encoded protein is CASSLGGGTDYEQYF.

V and J are TRBV7-9 and TRBJ2-1, with 9 bases that match TRBD2. This CDR3 comprises 16 residues. The germline V gene encodes CDR1 SEHNR and CDR2 FQNEAQ (reference sequence). After removal of 6 bases from V and 8 bases from J, the junction contained 14 bases not matched to a gene. In nucleotides, the CDR3 is TGTGCCAGCAGGCCAAGACCGGGACTAGCCGTCGATGAGCAGTTCTTC. This gives the protein CASRPRPGLAVDEQFF.

V gene TRBV5-1 combines with J gene TRBJ2-1; TRBD2 matches at 15 bases. This CDR3 has 17 residues. Germline assignment: CDR1 SGHRS and CDR2 YFSETQ. V lost 4 bases, J lost 2 bases, and 4 bases stayed unmatched. In DNA, the CDR3 is TGCGCCAGCAGCCTGGGACTAGCGGGGGGCACCTACAATGAGCAGTTCTTC. Amino acid sequence: CASSLGLAGGTYNEQFF.

This clone was counted only a few times. This sequence joins TRBV19 and TRBJ2-3; 8 nucleotides line up with TRBD1. This CDR3 region has 16 residues. V shed 9 bases and J 4 bases; nucleotides not matched to a gene: 15. Germline CDR1 reads LNHDA; CDR2 reads SQIVND (reference sequence). The DNA of the CDR3 is TGTGCCAGCAAAGACCAGACAGGGGTTGGGGCAGATACGCAGTATTTT. It translates to CASKDQTGVGADTQYF.

The genes are TRBV5-1 and TRBJ2-1, with 8 bases that match TRBD2. Unmatched junction bases numbered 11, after V lost 4 bases and J lost 5 bases. CDR3 size: 16 residues. Germline loops: CDR1 SGHRS, CDR2 YFSETQ. DNA of the CDR3: TGCGCCAGCAGCCCACTACCGGGACTAGAGAACAATGAGCAGTTCTTC. Translation gives CASSPLPGLENNEQFF.

This chain connects TRBV12-5 to TRBJ2-3; TRBD2 aligns across 9 bases. Germline loops: CDR1 LGHNT, CDR2 FRNRAP. Trimming at V came to 5 bases and at J to 6 bases, leaving 9 bases not matched to a gene. This CDR3 is built from 15 residues. The CDR3 region is CASGQASGMPDTQYF. Here the CDR3 DNA reads TGTGCTAGTGGTCAAGCTAGCGGGATGCCCGATACGCAGTATTTT.

The chain links TRBV7-2 to TRBJ2-3; possible D gene TRBD2, 6 bases. Germline CDR1 is SGHTA and CDR2 is FQGNSA. There are 15 residues in the CDR3. V gave up 0 bases and J gave up 2 bases, with 9 bases separating them. The CDR3 reads CASSLAASVTDTQYF. CDR3 coding DNA: TGTGCCAGCAGCTTAGCCGCTAGCGTCACAGATACGCAGTATTTT.

This clone was seen once. This sequence joins TRBV5-1 and TRBJ2-3; D may be TRBD2 (6 bases). CDR1 is SGHRS, CDR2 YFSETQ, per germline. This CDR3 spans 15 amino acids. The V gene lost 4 bases and the J gene lost 6 bases, with 18 bases spanning the gap. CDR3 bases: TGCGCCAGCAGCCCCCTGGGGGACTCCAGGGATACGCAGTATTTT. This encodes CASSPLGDSRDTQYF. Combining the CDR3 with reference TRBV5-1 and TRBJ2-3 gives the whole variable domain KAGVTQTPRYLIKTRGQQVTLSCSPISGHRSVSWYQQTPGQGLQFLFEYFSETQRNKGNFPGRFSGRQFSNSRSEMNVSTLELGDSALYLCASSPLGDSRDTQYFGPGTRLTVL.

This clone showed up just a few times. The chain couples TRBV9 to TRBJ2-3, with D possibly TRBD1 on 5 matching bases. The CDR3 consists of 15 residues. Trimming left V 4 bases short and J 3 bases short, with 15 bases between. In germline, CDR1 is SGDLS, CDR2 YYNGEE. The CDR3 bases are TGTGCCAGCAGCACATCCCCGGCAGGGACAGATACGCAGTATTTT. Translation gives CASSTSPAGTDTQYF.